The 14 T cell receptor beta chains given below trace back to one sample, sequenced in a study of T cell clones after liver transplantation. Using immunoSEQ multiplex PCR, the repertoire was profiled, and TCRdb retains in-frame clones only, with some absent. In the table there are under 60,000 clones, roughly three quarters of which are singletons. The sequencing here drew on CD4+ T cells from blood, taken at the 22-month timepoint. The receptors here all came from a human patient who received a liver transplant. Some of these T cells may belong to the graft donor.

The chain couples TRBV6-5 to TRBJ1-1; D not certain. The ends were cut back, 6 bases at V and 0 bases at J, with 14 bases in the middle. CDR3 size: 15 residues. Germline CDR1 MNHEY, CDR2 SVGAGI. The DNA for the CDR3 is TGTGCCAGCAGGATTACCTTGGCCCTGAACACTGAAGCTTTCTTT. Protein product: CASRITLALNTEAFF.

CDR3 nucleotide sequence: TGTGCCAGCTTAAGGACCCCTCGGGACACTGAAGCTTTCTTT. It translates to CASLRTPRDTEAFF. This chain uses TRBV28 with TRBJ1-1; no clear D. V lost 8 bases, J lost 3 bases, and 16 bases lay in between. Germline values: CDR1 MDHEN, CDR2 SYDVKM. The CDR3 has 14 amino acids.

V gene TRBV28 combines with J gene TRBJ1-5; unclear D gene. This CDR3 is built from 14 residues. With 3 bases removed from V and 7 bases from J, the gap between germline ends came to 13 bases. Looked up from germline, CDR1 is MDHEN and CDR2 is SYDVKM. CDR3 sequence: CASSLTEVRQPQHF. CDR3 coding DNA: TGTGCCAGCAGTTTGACGGAGGTCCGCCAGCCCCAGCATTTT.

The chain carries TRBV18 and TRBJ2-7; 9 nucleotides align to TRBD1. With V trimmed by 6 bases and J by 3 bases, 6 bases remained unmatched. There are 14 residues in the CDR3. Germline values: CDR1 KGHSH, CDR2 LQKENI. The CDR3 is CASSAGTGFYEQYF. Here the CDR3 DNA reads TGTGCCAGCTCGGCCGGGACAGGGTTCTACGAGCAGTACTTC.

The rearrangement links TRBV5-1 to TRBJ2-3; 10 bases agree with TRBD2. V was pared by 0 bases and J by 6 bases, with 10 bases of the junction left unmatched. Germline-derived CDR1 and CDR2 are SGHRS and YFSETQ. This CDR3 contains 17 residues. The CDR3 here is CASSLVLAGASGDTQYF. CDR3 nucleotide sequence: TGCGCCAGCAGCTTGGTTCTAGCGGGGGCTTCGGGCGATACGCAGTATTTT.

J is TRBJ1-3 and V is TRBV2; D is unresolved. V lost 4 bases and J lost 0, with 10 bases in between. The CDR3 spans 15 residues. The V gene's germline CDR1 is SNHLY and CDR2 FYNNEI. The CDR3 sequence: CASSVRRISGNTIYF. For the CDR3, the DNA is TGTGCCAGCAGTGTTCGCCGGATCTCTGGAAACACCATATATTTT.

Many counts were recorded for this clone. The CDR3 nucleotides are TGTGCCAGTAGTGCAAGAGGACTGGCGAGGGCCCTCCACTTT. As protein: CASSARGLARALHF. The chain couples TRBV19 to TRBJ1-6; D unresolved. The length of the CDR3 is 14 residues. Germline V gene data show CDR1 as LNHDA and CDR2 as SQIVND (reference sequence). V gave up 5 bases and J gave up 14 bases, with 19 bases separating them. The full variable domain, in which reference TRBV19 and TRBJ1-6 provide the parts outside the CDR3, is DGGITQSPKYLFRKEGQNVTLSCEQNLNHDAMYWYRQDPGQGLRLIYYSQIVNDFQKGDIAEGYSVSREKKESFPLTVTSAQKNPTAFYLCASSARGLARALHFGNGTRLTVT.

This clone was seen only once. The chain couples TRBV27 to TRBJ2-7, with a tentative D call TRBD1 (6 bases). The CDR3 loop spans 13 amino acids. V was clipped by 4 bases and J by 3 bases, with 10 bases between them. CDR1 and CDR2 from the germline V gene are MNHEY and SMNVEV (reference sequence). The CDR3 here is CASSYRDNYEQYF. DNA for the CDR3: TGTGCCAGCAGTTACCGGGACAACTACGAGCAGTACTTC.

This chain connects TRBV7-2 to TRBJ2-7; 7 bases align to TRBD2. V lost 5 bases and J lost 2; bases outside the gene matches: 6. Germline V gene data show CDR1 as SGHTA and CDR2 as FQGNSA. This CDR3 has 14 amino acids. Here the CDR3 reads CASSPIAGTYEQYF. DNA for the CDR3: TGTGCCAGCAGCCCTATAGCGGGCACCTACGAGCAGTACTTC.

This sequence joins TRBV4-1 and TRBJ2-7; D assignment may be TRBD1 or TRBD2 (6 bases each). Germline assignment: CDR1 MGHRA and CDR2 YSYEKL. Trimming cost V 3 bases and J 3 bases, with 21 bases left between them. This CDR3 has 17 residues. CDR3 nucleotides: TGCGCCAGCAGCCATCCGGGGGCAGGACGGAGAAACTACGAGCAGTACTTC. It codes for CASSHPGAGRRNYEQYF.

The chain carries TRBV19 and TRBJ2-1; tentative D call: TRBD2 (7 bases). This CDR3 region has 15 residues. Deletions cut 6 bases from V and 0 bases from J, with 12 bases between. Germline CDR1 is LNHDA and CDR2 is SQIVND (reference sequence). CDR3 in amino acids: CASRLGGPSYNEQFF. DNA for the CDR3: TGTGCCAGTAGATTGGGGGGGCCCTCCTACAATGAGCAGTTCTTC.

This clone was found a few times. This chain connects TRBV29-1 to TRBJ2-7, with 9 nucleotides matching TRBD1. The CDR3 contains 13 residues. V lost 4 bases and J lost 5; bases outside the gene matches: 6. Germline lookup yields CDR1 SQVTM and CDR2 ANQGSEA. CDR3 region: CSVVETGGDEQYF. The DNA for the CDR3 is TGCAGCGTTGTGGAGACAGGGGGAGACGAGCAGTACTTC.

The genes are TRBV18 and TRBJ1-3; D perhaps matches TRBD1 (6 bases). V lost 2 bases and J lost 4, with 15 bases in between. The CDR3 sequence is 16 residues long. Germline CDR1 is KGHSH and CDR2 is LQKENI. Here the CDR3 DNA reads TGTGCCAGCTCACCAGGAGCAGGGACACCAGGAAACACCATATATTTT. This encodes CASSPGAGTPGNTIYF.

The chain recombines TRBV19 with TRBJ1-1; no clear D gene. The CDR3 consists of 15 residues. In germline, CDR1 is LNHDA, CDR2 SQIVND (reference sequence). Deletions cut 3 bases from V and 0 bases from J, with 11 bases between. CDR3 in amino acids: CASSIKKRVNTEAFF. CDR3 nucleotide sequence: TGTGCCAGTAGTATCAAGAAGCGGGTGAACACTGAAGCTTTCTTT.